The next 22 T cell receptor beta chains were all read from a single sample in a study of radiotherapy plus CTLA-4 blockade in lung cancer (dated by TCRdb to 2016 to 2018). The library was prepared using the immunoSEQ multiplex PCR assay. TCRdb retrieved this table from immuneACCESS and kept in-frame rearrangements only. Not all clones are present; in checked studies, unresolved V genes account for under half, and no reason is known for the remainder. In this sample the table shows about 87,000 clones, around 86% of which occur a single time. The ten biggest clones cover around 17% of the sample. This sample comprised peripheral blood, obtained from a patient treated with radiotherapy plus ipilimumab. The receptor source for this set is a human donor with non-small cell lung cancer that progressed on radiotherapy plus ipilimumab.

The chain links TRBV14 to TRBJ2-2; 13 nucleotides match TRBD2. V lost 4 bases to trimming and J lost 1 base; unmatched junction nucleotides: 9. Germline CDR1 reads SGHDN; CDR2 reads FVKESK. This CDR3 contains 19 residues. The CDR3 is CASSRPPGLAGLNTGELFF. CDR3 bases: TGTGCCAGCAGCCGACCCCCGGGACTAGCGGGACTGAACACCGGGGAGCTGTTTTTT.

The rearrangement links TRBV9 to TRBJ1-3; D gene unclear. Germline values: CDR1 SGDLS, CDR2 YYNGEE. The CDR3 runs to 16 residues. V was shortened by 0 bases and J by 0 bases, with 10 bases between the two germline ends. The CDR3 coding sequence is TGTGCCAGCAGCGTAGCCTCCCTTAACTCTGGAAACACCATATATTTT. Amino acids: CASSVASLNSGNTIYF.

This clone showed up just a few times. V and J are TRBV6-6 and TRBJ1-1; 8 nucleotides align to TRBD1. The CDR3 totals 13 residues. Germline lookup yields CDR1 MNHNY and CDR2 SVGAGI (reference sequence). Unmatched junction bases numbered 4, after V lost 5 bases and J lost 5 bases. The CDR3 reads CASSGQGATEAFF. In DNA form, the CDR3 reads TGTGCCAGCAGTGGGCAGGGGGCAACTGAAGCTTTCTTT.

V is TRBV19 and J is TRBJ2-7; 9 bases align to TRBD1. With V trimmed by 5 bases and J by 1 base, 3 bases remained unmatched. Germline V gives CDR1 LNHDA, CDR2 SQIVND (reference sequence). CDR3 length equals 14 residues. CDR3 residues: CASSVDRGSYEQYF. CDR3 DNA: TGTGCCAGTAGTGTGGACAGGGGATCCTACGAGCAGTACTTC.

This clone came up a few times. Here the CDR3 DNA reads TGTGCCATCAGCCCGGGACAGTCCTACGAGCAGTACTTC. Protein: CAISPGQSYEQYF. The chain links TRBV10-3 to TRBJ2-7; 7 bases map to TRBD1. The germline V gene has CDR1 ENHRY and CDR2 SYGVKD. The V gene end was trimmed by 6 bases and the J gene end by 1 base; junction bases not matched to a gene: 3. The CDR3 loop spans 13 amino acids.

This clone has a single count. Additional DNA sequences in this sample encode the identical CDR3. The chain is built from TRBV28 and TRBJ1-4; 11 bases are shared with TRBD1. The V segment lost 5 bases and the J segment 7 bases; nucleotides outside the gene matches: 3. Germline CDR1 reads MDHEN; CDR2 reads SYDVKM. The CDR3 runs 14 residues. CDR3 protein: CASSPGTGGEKLFF. The CDR3 DNA is TGTGCCAGCAGTCCCGGGACAGGGGGTGAAAAACTGTTTTTT.

This sequence joins TRBV6-1 and TRBJ1-4, with TRBD1 as a possible D gene (5 bases). The germline CDR1 and CDR2 sequences are MNHNS and SASEGT. The CDR3 totals 15 residues. V was clipped by 7 bases and J by 1 base, with 13 bases between them. CDR3 DNA: TGTGCCAGCATTTCAGGGCTGGGAACTAATGAAAAACTGTTTTTT. Protein sequence: CASISGLGTNEKLFF.

About this clone: This probably arose from a read error, given a far larger clone one base away. V usage is TRBV7-9 and J usage is TRBJ2-7, with D unresolved. The length of the CDR3 is 11 residues. Looked up from germline, CDR1 is SEHNR and CDR2 is FQNEAQ (reference sequence). For the CDR3, the DNA is TGCGCCAGCAGTAGCAGAAACGAGCAGTACTTC. Translation gives CASSSRNEQYF.

The gene calls are TRBV6-5 and TRBJ2-7; D is possibly TRBD1 or TRBD2 (5 bases each). This CDR3 region has 13 residues. Trimming cost V 7 bases and J 3 bases, with 13 bases left between them. Germline V gene sequence: CDR1 MNHEY, CDR2 SVGAGI. Written as DNA, the CDR3 is TGTGCCAGCACCCCCTCGGGGCTCTACGAGCAGTACTTC. It is translated as CASTPSGLYEQYF.

The chain has TRBV2 and TRBJ2-7; D may be TRBD1 or TRBD2 (5 bases each). Between the trimmed V and J ends, which lost 8 bases and 7 bases, there was a span of 9 bases. This CDR3 spans 10 amino acids. Germline V gene data show CDR1 as SNHLY and CDR2 as FYNNEI. CDR3 sequence (DNA): TGTGCCAGCTCGGGACGGGAGCAGTACTTC. This gives the protein CASSGREQYF.

The J gene is TRBJ2-7, the V gene TRBV5-1, with 9 nucleotides matching TRBD1. CDR1 and CDR2 (germline): SGHRS, YFSETQ. The CDR3 contains 14 residues. V trimming: 4 bases; J trimming: 6 bases; junction bases outside the gene matches: 8. The CDR3 DNA reads as TGCGCCAGCAGCGAGGGACAGGGAGTATTCGAGCAGTACTTC. It encodes CASSEGQGVFEQYF.

V and J are TRBV18 and TRBJ1-2, with a weak D call TRBD1 (6 bases). The germline V gene has CDR1 KGHSH and CDR2 LQKENI. The CDR3 is 19 residues long. V dropped 0 bases and J dropped 0 bases, with 20 bases sitting between them. DNA for the CDR3: TGTGCCAGCTCACCACCGAACAGGGTGACAGTCTCACCTAACTATGGCTACACCTTC. Amino acid sequence: CASSPPNRVTVSPNYGYTF.

V usage is TRBV4-3 and J usage is TRBJ1-5; D is unclear. Trimming stripped 0 bases from V and 9 bases from J, with 12 bases between. CDR1 is LGHNA and CDR2 is YSLEER in the germline V gene. There are 14 residues in the CDR3. CDR3 region: CASSQDLGKGPQHF. CDR3 nucleotide sequence: TGCGCCAGCAGCCAAGATTTGGGTAAGGGGCCCCAGCATTTT.

The CDR3 nucleotides read TGCGCCAGCAGCTTGGCCGGGATAGGCTACACCTTC. Protein sequence: CASSLAGIGYTF. The chain is built from TRBV5-1 and TRBJ1-2; D uncertain. CDR3 length equals 12 residues. CDR1 is SGHRS and CDR2 is YFSETQ in the germline V gene. The germline V and J ends were trimmed by 0 bases and 8 bases, with 8 bases remaining between them.

This chain connects TRBV9 to TRBJ1-1; D unresolved. Per the germline V gene, CDR1 is SGDLS and CDR2 is YYNGEE. This CDR3 comprises 14 residues. Trimming removed 4 bases from V and 0 bases from J, with 10 bases in between. Here the CDR3 reads CASSPLGVNTEAFF. The CDR3, as DNA: TGTGCCAGCAGCCCCCTGGGTGTGAACACTGAAGCTTTCTTT.

The chain carries TRBV4-3 and TRBJ2-1; D is uncertain. CDR3 length: 15 amino acids. CDR1 and CDR2 from the germline V gene are LGHNA and YSLEER. Between the trimmed V and J ends, which lost 1 base and 2 bases, there was a span of 9 bases. The CDR3 protein is CASSQGVGTYNEQFF. The CDR3 DNA reads TGCGCCAGCAGCCAAGGGGTGGGAACCTACAATGAGCAGTTCTTC.

The chain recombines TRBV6-1 with TRBJ2-3; no clear D. This CDR3 comprises 15 residues. V was clipped by 4 bases and J by 0 bases, with 11 bases between them. CDR1 is MNHNS, CDR2 SASEGT, per germline. The CDR3 loop reads CASSVFATSTDTQYF. DNA for the CDR3: TGTGCCAGCAGTGTCTTCGCCACTAGCACAGATACGCAGTATTTT.

The CDR3 nucleotides are TGCGCCAGCACCGAACAGGGACCATATGGCTACACCTTC. Its translation: CASTEQGPYGYTF. V is TRBV5-1 and J is TRBJ1-2, with D maybe TRBD1 (6 bases). CDR1 SGHRS and CDR2 YFSETQ come from the germline V gene. The CDR3 is 13 residues long. V gave up 6 bases and J gave up 5 bases, with 14 bases separating them.

The V gene is TRBV2, the J gene TRBJ1-4; D remains unclear. The CDR3 spans 13 residues. Germline V gives CDR1 SNHLY, CDR2 FYNNEI. V lost 10 bases to trimming and J lost 5 bases, with 14 bases between them. The CDR3 spells CAIRSDLNEKLFF. CDR3 nucleotide sequence: TGTGCCATCCGAAGCGATCTAAATGAAAAACTGTTTTTT.

The V and J genes are TRBV4-2 and TRBJ2-7, with unresolved D. Germline assignment: CDR1 LGHNA and CDR2 YNFKEQ. This CDR3 is 14 amino acids long. V shed 5 bases and J shed 2 bases, with 13 bases lying between them. The CDR3 spells CASSLFLVAYEQYF. The CDR3 DNA sequence: TGTGCCAGCAGCTTATTTTTGGTGGCCTACGAGCAGTACTTC.

The J gene is TRBJ1-1, the V gene TRBV5-1; D gene ambiguous. Germline CDR1 and CDR2: SGHRS and YFSETQ. With 0 bases removed from V and 1 base from J, the gap between germline ends came to 10 bases. This CDR3 is 15 amino acids long. The CDR3 DNA is TGCGCCAGCAGCTTGGTCGCTGGGAAGAACACTGAAGCTTTCTTT. Translating it yields CASSLVAGKNTEAFF.

This clone was counted a few times. The chain employs TRBV7-2 and TRBJ2-7, with D unresolved. Germline V gives CDR1 SGHTA, CDR2 FQGNSA. The CDR3 spans 12 residues. The V end was cut by 5 bases, the J end by 3 bases, with 8 bases between. CDR3 sequence: CASSLSGYEQYF. In DNA, the CDR3 is TGTGCCAGCAGCCTTAGTGGCTACGAGCAGTACTTC.